This TCR beta chain derives from a study of blood T cell repertoires in COVID-19. Study as a whole: The analysed material was cDNA or gDNA that came from T cells, B-cell-depleted T cells, or PBMCs.

The CDR3 covers 13 residues. Trimming left V 7 bases short and J 0 bases short, with 7 bases between. Recruitment covered roughly 24 US areas and drew participants whose ages spanned roughly 18 to 90 years. Self-reported history from a screening survey and questionnaire set each donor's cohort. Only in-frame clones appear in the TCRdb table, and some are missing; sequencing was by immunoSEQ multiplex PCR. This table has fewer than 250,000 clones, roughly 86% appearing once. V gene TRBV12-3 or TRBV12-4 combines with J gene TRBJ1-5; D call uncertain. The TCR comes from a woman under 40 with acute COVID-19. Sequenced sample: PBMCs or T cells enriched from blood (not recorded which). The CDR3 DNA follows: TGTGCCAGCAACCAGGCTAGCAATCAGCCCCAGCATTTT. Translation gives CASNQASNQPQHF.